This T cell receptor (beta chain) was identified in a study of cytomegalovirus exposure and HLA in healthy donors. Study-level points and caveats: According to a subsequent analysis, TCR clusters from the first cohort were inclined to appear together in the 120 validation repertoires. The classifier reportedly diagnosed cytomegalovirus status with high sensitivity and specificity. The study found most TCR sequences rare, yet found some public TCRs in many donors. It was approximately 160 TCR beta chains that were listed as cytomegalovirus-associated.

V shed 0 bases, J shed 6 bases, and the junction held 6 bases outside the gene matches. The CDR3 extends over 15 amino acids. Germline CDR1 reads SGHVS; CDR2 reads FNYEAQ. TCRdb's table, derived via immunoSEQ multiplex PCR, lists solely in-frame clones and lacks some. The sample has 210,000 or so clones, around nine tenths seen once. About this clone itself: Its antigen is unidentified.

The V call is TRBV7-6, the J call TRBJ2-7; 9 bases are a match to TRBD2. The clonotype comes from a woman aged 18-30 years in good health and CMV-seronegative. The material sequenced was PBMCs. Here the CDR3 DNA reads TGTGCCAGCAGCTTAGCGCATGTAGCGGGGGCCGAGCAGTACTTC. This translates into CASSLAHVAGAEQYF.